What follows are 31 T cell receptor beta chains derived from one specimen sequenced in a study of T cell responses to AZD1222 COVID-19 vaccine. Clones were sequenced by immunoSEQ multiplex PCR, and TCRdb holds only the in-frame ones, with some missing. The sample has around 110,000 clones, 90% to 95% seen once. The material sequenced was peripheral blood, taken on day 0 of AZD1222 vaccination. The source of these receptors is an adult in good health.

This sequence joins TRBV13 and TRBJ2-2; perhaps TRBD1 as D (6 bases). The V and J ends lost 0 bases and 6 bases respectively, with 14 bases between them. The CDR3 loop spans 16 amino acids. Germline values: CDR1 PRHDT, CDR2 FYEKMQ (reference sequence). CDR3 loop: CASSLGSGERAGELFF. The CDR3 coding sequence is TGTGCCAGCAGCTTAGGATCAGGGGAAAGGGCCGGGGAGCTGTTTTTT. The variable domain in full, with the rest retrieved from reference TRBV13 and TRBJ2-2, is AAGVIQSPRHLIKEKRETATLKCYPIPRHDTVYWYQQGPGQDPQFLISFYEKMQSDKGSIPDRFSAQQFSDYHSELNMSSLELGDSALYFCASSLGSGERAGELFFGEGSRLTVL.

The chain carries TRBV28 and TRBJ2-2; 10 bases are shared with TRBD2. The V and J ends lost 3 bases and 3 bases, in that order; junction bases with no gene match: 4. CDR3 length: 16 amino acids. CDR1 and CDR2 (germline): MDHEN, SYDVKM. CDR3 region: CASSFRAGGDTGELFF. The CDR3 nucleotides are TGTGCCAGCAGTTTCAGAGCGGGAGGGGACACCGGGGAGCTGTTTTTT.

The chain is built from TRBV27 and TRBJ2-7, with D possibly TRBD1 on 6 matching bases. This CDR3 has 14 residues. V lost 6 bases and J lost 4, with 16 bases in between. The germline gives CDR1 MNHEY, CDR2 SMNVEV (reference sequence). In nucleotides, the CDR3 is TGTGCCAGCAGCCTGCTGGACAGAAAATACGAGCAGTACTTC. Its translation is CASSLLDRKYEQYF.

The genes are TRBV4-2 and TRBJ2-7; 13 positions match TRBD2. The CDR3 is made up of 15 amino acids. Germline V gene lookup returns CDR1 LGHNA and CDR2 YNFKEQ. J gave up 2 bases and V 4 bases, and 2 bases lay outside the gene matches. The CDR3 DNA is TGTGCCAGCAGCCCCGGACTAGCGGGAGCCTACGAGCAGTACTTC. Its protein product is CASSPGLAGAYEQYF.

This chain links TRBV19 with TRBJ1-2, with no clear D. V was cut by 1 base and J by 8 bases, with 8 bases left in between. The length of the CDR3 is 12 residues. The germline CDR1 and CDR2 sequences are LNHDA and SQIVND (reference sequence). CDR3 DNA: TGTGCCAGTAGTATAGGGGCTGCCGGCTACACCTTC. Translation gives CASSIGAAGYTF.

This chain uses TRBV11-2 with TRBJ2-3, with 10 bases that match TRBD2. This CDR3 contains 13 residues. Trimming took 5 bases from V and 10 from J; bases not matched to a gene: 6. Germline V gene sequence: CDR1 SGHAT, CDR2 FQNNGV. The CDR3 DNA sequence: TGTGCCAGCAGCCCTAGCGGGGGATGGGCGCAGTATTTT. Translated: CASSPSGGWAQYF. The whole variable domain, remainder taken from reference TRBV11-2 and TRBJ2-3, is EAGVAQSPRYKIIEKRQSVAFWCNPISGHATLYWYQQILGQGPKLLIQFQNNGVVDDSQLPKDRFSAERLKGVDSTLKIQPAKLEDSAVYLCASSPSGGWAQYFGPGTRLTVL.

This rearrangement joins TRBV7-8 to TRBJ2-2; 7 bases match TRBD1. The germline V gene encodes CDR1 SGHVS and CDR2 FQNEAQ. The CDR3 contains 16 residues. V gave up 2 bases and J gave up 5 bases; unmatched junction bases: 8. The CDR3 DNA reads as TGTGCCAGCAGCTTACGGGCAGGGGGTCAGACCGGGGAGCTGTTTTTT. It translates to CASSLRAGGQTGELFF.

About this clone itself: Other DNA sequences within the sample encode an identical CDR3. The chain links TRBV6-5 to TRBJ1-5; TRBD1 might be the D (6 bases). Germline values: CDR1 MNHEY, CDR2 SVGAGI. The V end was cut by 7 bases, the J end by 2 bases, with 12 bases between. This CDR3 spans 14 amino acids. For the CDR3, the DNA is TGTGCCAGCAAATACAGGGAGGGCAATCAGCCCCAGCATTTT. Translating it yields CASKYREGNQPQHF.

The sample holds one count of this clone. The CDR3 reads CASTAGGVNTEAFF. The CDR3 DNA follows: TGTGCCAGCACGGCGGGAGGGGTGAACACTGAAGCTTTCTTT. The chain links TRBV6-5 to TRBJ1-1, with a tentative D call TRBD1 (5 bases). Trimming took 7 bases from V and 0 from J, leaving 12 bases between them. The CDR3 is 14 residues long. The V gene's germline CDR1 is MNHEY and CDR2 SVGAGI.

The chain carries TRBV11-3 and TRBJ2-3, with TRBD2 as a possible D gene (6 bases). Germline V lookup: CDR1 SGHNT, CDR2 YENEEA. V was shortened by 5 bases and J by 7 bases, with 25 bases between the two germline ends. The length of the CDR3 is 17 residues. The CDR3 sequence: CASSRGTGLAEVYTQYF. CDR3 sequence (DNA): TGTGCCAGCAGCCGTGGGACTGGCCTCGCGGAGGTATATACGCAGTATTTT.

The V gene is TRBV14, the J gene TRBJ2-7; unclear D gene. V lost 1 base and J lost 4, with 11 bases in between. Germline CDR1 and CDR2: SGHDN and FVKESK. The CDR3 totals 14 residues. CDR3 nucleotides: TGTGCCAGCAGCCAAGGAATTATCTTATACGAGCAGTACTTC. Its translation: CASSQGIILYEQYF.

This clone showed up just a few times. The chain is built from TRBV4-2 and TRBJ2-5; D is ambiguous. The CDR3 runs 14 residues. Germline CDR1 LGHNA, CDR2 YNFKEQ. V was clipped by 1 base and J by 2 bases, with 8 bases between them. The CDR3 DNA is TGTGCCAGCAGCCAAGCCACGGTACAAGAGACCCAGTACTTC. Translating it yields CASSQATVQETQYF.

The gene calls are TRBV7-2 and TRBJ2-5; no clear D. The V end lost 0 bases, the J end lost 4 bases, and 6 bases lay between the germline ends. The CDR3 runs 13 residues. Looked up from germline, CDR1 is SGHTA and CDR2 is FQGNSA. This CDR3 reads CASSLAGRETQYF. In nucleotides, the CDR3 is TGTGCCAGCAGCTTAGCGGGAAGAGAGACCCAGTACTTC. Filled out from reference TRBV7-2 and TRBJ2-5, the complete variable domain reads GAGVSQSPSNKVTEKGKDVELRCDPISGHTALYWYRQSLGQGLEFLIYFQGNSAPDKSGLPSDRFSAERTGGSVSTLTIQRTQQEDSAVYLCASSLAGRETQYFGPGTRLLVL.

The V call is TRBV6-4, the J call TRBJ2-7; a weak D match, TRBD1 (5 bases). CDR3 length: 12 residues. Germline V gives CDR1 MRHNA, CDR2 SNTAGT. V gave up 10 bases and J gave up 3 bases, with 13 bases separating them. CDR3 in amino acids: CAIILRDYEQYF. The CDR3 DNA sequence: TGTGCCATCATTCTCAGGGACTACGAGCAGTACTTC.

V gene TRBV6-5 combines with J gene TRBJ2-3; D gene uncertain. The germline gives CDR1 MNHEY, CDR2 SVGAGI. Trimming removed 6 bases at V and 4 bases at J, with 5 bases between. The CDR3 runs to 11 residues. For the CDR3, the DNA is TGTGCCAGCAGGGCGGCAGATACGCAGTATTTT. Protein sequence: CASRAADTQYF.

This chain joins TRBV30 and TRBJ2-7, with TRBD1 identical over 8 bases. J lost 1 base, V lost 4 bases, and 9 bases had no gene match. The V gene's germline CDR1 is GTSNPN and CDR2 SVGIG (reference sequence). The CDR3 consists of 15 residues. The CDR3 loop reads CAWTQTGTGSYEQYF. CDR3 bases: TGTGCCTGGACCCAAACCGGGACAGGATCCTACGAGCAGTACTTC.

CDR3 region: CASTSRVMNTEAFF. CDR3 nucleotide sequence: TGTGCCAGCACCTCAAGAGTGATGAACACTGAAGCTTTCTTT. V gene TRBV27 combines with J gene TRBJ1-1; no reliable D call. CDR1 and CDR2 from the germline V gene are MNHEY and SMNVEV (reference sequence). This CDR3 comprises 14 residues. V lost 7 bases, J lost 0 bases, and 12 bases lay in between.

The chain carries TRBV27 and TRBJ2-7, with a tentative D call TRBD1 (6 bases). The CDR3 totals 13 residues. V lost 3 bases, J lost 4 bases, and 10 bases lay in between. Per the germline V gene, CDR1 is MNHEY and CDR2 is SMNVEV (reference sequence). The CDR3 DNA reads as TGTGCCAGCAGTTTTTCGGACAGTTACGAGCAGTACTTC. Translating it yields CASSFSDSYEQYF.

This chain links TRBV28 with TRBJ2-3; D is uncertain. V lost 0 bases and J 2 bases, leaving 9 bases between the germline ends. The CDR3 totals 15 residues. The germline CDR1 and CDR2 sequences are MDHEN and SYDVKM. DNA for the CDR3: TGTGCCAGCAGTTTATGGTTGCGGTACACAGATACGCAGTATTTT. Translated, it gives CASSLWLRYTDTQYF.

The genes are TRBV10-3 and TRBJ1-4; D not resolved. CDR1 is ENHRY and CDR2 is SYGVKD in the germline V gene. With 2 bases removed from V and 7 bases from J, the gap between germline ends came to 5 bases. There are 12 residues in the CDR3. The CDR3 DNA sequence: TGTGCCATCAGTGAGATGGGTGAAAAACTGTTTTTT. Its protein is CAISEMGEKLFF.

A few counts support this clone. The gene calls are TRBV6-5 and TRBJ2-7, with D unclear. Germline CDR1 is MNHEY and CDR2 is SVGAGI. Trimming shortened V by 7 bases and J by 4 bases, and 20 bases separated the two germline ends. This CDR3 has 15 residues. The CDR3: CASTSGSTRVYEQYF. The CDR3 region has the DNA TGTGCCAGCACCTCCGGCAGCACTCGGGTTTACGAGCAGTACTTC.

The gene calls are TRBV3-1 (or the pseudogene TRBV3-2) and TRBJ1-2, with 10 bases fitting TRBD1. This CDR3 has 19 residues. J lost 0 bases, V lost 2 bases, and 12 bases had no gene match. Per the germline V gene, CDR1 is LGHDT and CDR2 is YNNKEL (reference sequence). CDR3 amino acids: CASSQIRDRGIKTNYGYTF. CDR3 nucleotides: TGTGCCAGCAGCCAAATCCGGGACAGGGGAATCAAAACTAACTATGGCTACACCTTC.

V usage is TRBV7-9 and J usage is TRBJ2-3; TRBD2 is a possible D gene (5 bases). The CDR3 is 19 residues long. Germline V gene lookup returns CDR1 SEHNR and CDR2 FQNEAQ (reference sequence). V was cut by 2 bases and J by 0 bases, with 21 bases left in between. CDR3 region: CASSLRVAQLETSTDTQYF. The CDR3 nucleotides are TGTGCCAGCAGCTTAAGGGTGGCCCAACTAGAGACTAGCACAGATACGCAGTATTTT.

This chain links TRBV6-9 with TRBJ2-7, with D perhaps given as TRBD1 or TRBD2 (5 bases each). This CDR3 has 13 residues. The germline V gene has CDR1 MNHGY and CDR2 SVAAGI. Trimming pared 6 bases from V and 3 bases from J, leaving 12 bases between. DNA of the CDR3: TGTGCCAGCAGATTCTGGGGGAACTACGAGCAGTACTTC. Translating gives CASRFWGNYEQYF.

V is TRBV28 and J is TRBJ2-1; 7 bases are a match to TRBD2. Germline trimming cut 5 bases from V and 2 bases from J; bases unmatched to any gene: 9. The CDR3 is 16 residues long. CDR1 is MDHEN and CDR2 is SYDVKM in the germline V gene. Written as DNA, the CDR3 is TGTGCCAGCAGTCATAGGCTAGCGGCCGCCTACAATGAGCAGTTCTTC. It translates to CASSHRLAAAYNEQFF.

The V gene is TRBV19, the J gene TRBJ1-1; possible D gene TRBD1, 5 bases. Between the trimmed V and J ends, which lost 5 bases and 0 bases, there was a span of 13 bases. The CDR3 spans 15 residues. Looked up from germline, CDR1 is LNHDA and CDR2 is SQIVND (reference sequence). CDR3 protein: CASSLGRIMNTEAFF. The CDR3 region has the DNA TGTGCCAGTAGTTTGGGACGGATTATGAACACTGAAGCTTTCTTT. Complete variable domain (other parts from reference TRBV19 and TRBJ1-1): DGGITQSPKYLFRKEGQNVTLSCEQNLNHDAMYWYRQDPGQGLRLIYYSQIVNDFQKGDIAEGYSVSREKKESFPLTVTSAQKNPTAFYLCASSLGRIMNTEAFFGQGTRLTVV.

The rearrangement joins TRBV19 to TRBJ2-3; D unresolved. Germline V lookup: CDR1 LNHDA, CDR2 SQIVND (reference sequence). The CDR3 covers 15 residues. Trimming shortened V by 10 bases and J by 0 bases, and 17 bases separated the two germline ends. The CDR3 coding sequence is TGTGCCACTACCCAACAGAGAATGAGCACAGATACGCAGTATTTT. It yields the protein CATTQQRMSTDTQYF.

The chain joins TRBV5-1 to TRBJ2-7; D unresolved. Trimming cost V 0 bases and J 2 bases, with 15 bases left between them. Per the germline V gene, CDR1 is SGHRS and CDR2 is YFSETQ. This CDR3 is built from 16 residues. The CDR3, as DNA: TGCGCCAGCAGCTTGGCCCCCCAGGATGGTGCCTACGAGCAGTACTTC. Its translation is CASSLAPQDGAYEQYF.

The chain employs TRBV30 and TRBJ2-2, with D unclear. Between the trimmed V and J ends, which lost 4 bases and 2 bases, there was a span of 5 bases. CDR1 is GTSNPN and CDR2 is SVGIG in the germline V gene (reference sequence). The CDR3 covers 12 residues. The CDR3 DNA sequence: TGTGCCTGGAACCAAAACACCGGGGAGCTGTTTTTT. As protein: CAWNQNTGELFF.

The chain employs TRBV19 and TRBJ1-2; D gene uncertain. In germline, CDR1 is LNHDA, CDR2 SQIVND (reference sequence). The length of the CDR3 is 14 residues. V was clipped by 5 bases and J by 5 bases, with 15 bases between them. The CDR3 loop is CASSPAVNQYGYTF. The DNA for the CDR3 is TGTGCCAGTAGTCCTGCGGTCAACCAGTATGGCTACACCTTC. The whole variable domain, remainder taken from reference TRBV19 and TRBJ1-2, is DGGITQSPKYLFRKEGQNVTLSCEQNLNHDAMYWYRQDPGQGLRLIYYSQIVNDFQKGDIAEGYSVSREKKESFPLTVTSAQKNPTAFYLCASSPAVNQYGYTFGSGTRLTVV.

This clone was observed once. The chain combines TRBV5-6 with TRBJ2-2; TRBD2 matches at 11 bases. CDR1 SGHDT and CDR2 YYEEEE come from the germline V gene. The CDR3 length is 17 residues. V dropped 3 bases and J dropped 4; count of bases not matched to a gene: 8. The CDR3 sequence: CASSSLAGGPSTGELFF. In nucleotides, the CDR3 is TGTGCCAGCAGCTCATTAGCGGGAGGGCCGAGCACCGGGGAGCTGTTTTTT.